This T cell receptor beta chain was captured in a study of Graves' ophthalmopathy and Graves' hyperthyroidism. General observations from the study: This model predicted ophthalmopathy progression (sensitivity around 71%, specificity around 72%).

The ends were cut back, 5 bases at V and 2 bases at J, with 10 bases in the middle. This CDR3 has 12 amino acids. The germline V gene has CDR1 DFQATT and CDR2 SNEGSKA (reference sequence). At least ten counts were recorded for this clonotype. The antigen remains unidentified. The sequenced template was RNA, covering the TCR beta CDR3 region. First-round RT-PCR used HTBI primers; second-round multiplex PCR followed. TCRdb redid the calling of the multiplex PCR reads with MiXCR, one entry per CDR3 protein. Of hundreds of thousands of distinct CDR3 sequences detected, around 21% appear once; the ten largest clones hold under 3.5%.

Sequenced input: peripheral blood. The TCR comes from a woman younger than 35 with stable Graves' hyperthyroidism. This chain connects TRBV20-1 to TRBJ2-7; D might be TRBD1 (7 bases). The CDR3 coding sequence is TGCAGTGCTGGGGGGACAGCCTACGAGCAGTACTTC. Its translation: CSAGGTAYEQYF.